This TCR beta chain was documented in a study of shared clonotypes between healthy human individuals. Sequenced by immunoSEQ multiplex PCR; TCRdb stores in-frame clones only, minus some. Among millions of clones, just over 90% were seen once, and the ten largest hold around 0.14%. The ends were cut back, 5 bases at V and 4 bases at J, with 17 bases in the middle. The CDR3 covers 14 residues. The germline V gene encodes CDR1 SQVTM and CDR2 ANQGSEA. The rearrangement joins TRBV29-1 to TRBJ1-2; D unresolved. This TCR was recovered from a man aged 18 to 30 in good health. Sequencing input: naive CD4+ T cells sorted from blood. The subset: CD45RA+ positively selected. CDR3 residues: CSVTLGSGSYGYTF. Written as DNA, the CDR3 is TGCAGCGTTACTCTAGGGTCAGGTTCCTATGGCTACACCTTC.